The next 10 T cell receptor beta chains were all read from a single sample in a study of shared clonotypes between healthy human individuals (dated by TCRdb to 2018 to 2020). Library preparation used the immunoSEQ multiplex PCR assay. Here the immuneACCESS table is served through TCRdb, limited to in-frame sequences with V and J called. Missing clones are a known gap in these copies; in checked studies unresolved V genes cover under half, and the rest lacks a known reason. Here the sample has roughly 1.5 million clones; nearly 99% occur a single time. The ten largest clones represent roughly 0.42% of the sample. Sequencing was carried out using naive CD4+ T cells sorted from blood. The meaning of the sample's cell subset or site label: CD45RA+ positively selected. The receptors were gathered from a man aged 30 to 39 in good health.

The chain's CDR3 is CASSPKGAPRETQYF. The CDR3 bases are TGTGCCAGCTCACCTAAGGGGGCCCCTCGGGAGACCCAGTACTTC. The J gene is TRBJ2-5, the V gene TRBV18; 7 bases agree with TRBD1. With V trimmed by 3 bases and J by 5 bases, 9 bases remained unmatched. Germline values: CDR1 KGHSH, CDR2 LQKENI. The CDR3 contains 15 residues.

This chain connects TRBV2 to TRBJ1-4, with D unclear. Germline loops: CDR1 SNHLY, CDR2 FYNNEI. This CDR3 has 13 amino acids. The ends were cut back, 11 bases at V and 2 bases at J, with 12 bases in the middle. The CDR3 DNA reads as TGTGCCGTTCGGACCGACACTAATGAAAAACTGTTTTTT. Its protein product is CAVRTDTNEKLFF.

The CDR3 protein is CASSSWDRGNSYEQYF. The CDR3 DNA is TGTGCCAGCAGCTCCTGGGACAGGGGAAACTCCTACGAGCAGTACTTC. The V gene is TRBV7-9, the J gene TRBJ2-7; TRBD1 agrees at 10 bases. CDR3 length: 16 amino acids. V trimming: 4 bases; J trimming: 0 bases; junction bases outside the gene matches: 6. Looked up from germline, CDR1 is SEHNR and CDR2 is FQNEAQ (reference sequence).

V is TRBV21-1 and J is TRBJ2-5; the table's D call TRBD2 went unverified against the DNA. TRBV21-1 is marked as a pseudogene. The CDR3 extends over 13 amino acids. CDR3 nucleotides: TGTGCCAGCACCACTGTATCACAAGAGACCCAGTACTTC. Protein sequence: CASTTVSQETQYF.

This CDR3 reads CASSPIYGGRPGEQFF. The CDR3 DNA reads as TGTGCCAGCTCACCCATCTATGGGGGGCGCCCCGGTGAGCAGTTCTTC. V is TRBV18 and J is TRBJ2-1; perhaps D is TRBD1 or TRBD2 (6 bases each). Trimming stripped 3 bases from V and 9 bases from J, with 21 bases between. This CDR3 is 16 amino acids long. Germline assignment: CDR1 KGHSH and CDR2 LQKENI.

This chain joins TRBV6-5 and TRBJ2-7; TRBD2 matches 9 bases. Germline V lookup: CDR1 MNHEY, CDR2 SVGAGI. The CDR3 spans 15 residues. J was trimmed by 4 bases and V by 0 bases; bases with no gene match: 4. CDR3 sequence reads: CASSYSILAGYEQYF. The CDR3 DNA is TGTGCCAGCAGTTACTCGATTCTAGCGGGGTACGAGCAGTACTTC.

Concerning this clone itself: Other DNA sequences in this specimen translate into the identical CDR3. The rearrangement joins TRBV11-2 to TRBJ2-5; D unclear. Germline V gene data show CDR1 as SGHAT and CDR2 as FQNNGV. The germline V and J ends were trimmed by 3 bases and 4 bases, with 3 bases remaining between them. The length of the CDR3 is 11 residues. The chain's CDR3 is CASSFRETQYF. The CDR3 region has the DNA TGTGCCAGCAGCTTTAGAGAGACCCAGTACTTC.

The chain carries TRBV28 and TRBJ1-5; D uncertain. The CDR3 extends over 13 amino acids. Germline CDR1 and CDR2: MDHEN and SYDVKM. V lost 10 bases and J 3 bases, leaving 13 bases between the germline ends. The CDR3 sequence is CAINLGNNQPQHF. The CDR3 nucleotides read TGTGCCATCAACTTAGGGAACAATCAGCCCCAGCATTTT.

CDR3 nucleotide sequence: TGTGCCAGCAGTCCGACAGTGCGGGGGAACCCTTACAATGAGCAGTTCTTC. This gives the protein CASSPTVRGNPYNEQFF. This sequence joins TRBV27 and TRBJ2-1; 7 positions match TRBD2. Trimming took 5 bases from V and 4 from J; bases not matched to a gene: 14. CDR1 is MNHEY, CDR2 SMNVEV, per germline (reference sequence). CDR3 length: 17 amino acids.

The chain's CDR3 is CSATLDYGYTF. CDR3 coding DNA: TGCAGTGCTACCCTGGACTATGGCTACACCTTC. The chain recombines TRBV20-1 with TRBJ1-2; no clear D gene. V was trimmed by 4 bases and J by 3 bases, leaving 6 bases between them. Germline values: CDR1 DFQATT, CDR2 SNEGSKA (reference sequence). The CDR3 loop spans 11 amino acids.